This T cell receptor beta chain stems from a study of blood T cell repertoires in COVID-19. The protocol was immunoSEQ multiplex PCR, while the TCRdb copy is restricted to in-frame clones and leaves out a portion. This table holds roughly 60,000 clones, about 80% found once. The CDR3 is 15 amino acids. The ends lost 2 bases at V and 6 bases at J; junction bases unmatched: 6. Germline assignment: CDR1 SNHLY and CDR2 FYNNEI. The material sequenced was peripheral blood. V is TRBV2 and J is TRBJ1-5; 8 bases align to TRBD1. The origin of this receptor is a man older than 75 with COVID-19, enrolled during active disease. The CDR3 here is CASSERQGIGQPQHF. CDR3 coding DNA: TGTGCCAGCAGTGAACGACAGGGGATAGGTCAGCCCCAGCATTTT.